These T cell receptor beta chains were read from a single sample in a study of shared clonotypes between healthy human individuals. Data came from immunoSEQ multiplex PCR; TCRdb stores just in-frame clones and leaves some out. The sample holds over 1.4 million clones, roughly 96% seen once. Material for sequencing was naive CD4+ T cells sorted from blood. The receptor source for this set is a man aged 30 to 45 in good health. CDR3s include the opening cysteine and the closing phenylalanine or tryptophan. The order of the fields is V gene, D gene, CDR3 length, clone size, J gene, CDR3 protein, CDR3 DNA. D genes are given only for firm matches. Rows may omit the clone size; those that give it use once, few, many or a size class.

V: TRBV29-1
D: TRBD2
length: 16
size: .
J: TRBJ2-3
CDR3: CSAETAGTLPTDTQYF
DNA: TGCAGCGCCGAAACAGCGGGGACGTTACCCACAGATACGCAGTATTTT

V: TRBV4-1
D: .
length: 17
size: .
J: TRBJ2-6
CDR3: CASSHLGKAAGANVLTF
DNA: TGCGCCAGCAGCCATTTGGGGAAGGCTGCCGGGGCCAACGTCCTGACTTTC

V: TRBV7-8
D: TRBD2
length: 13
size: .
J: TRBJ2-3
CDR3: CASLAGFADTQYF
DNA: TGTGCCAGCCTAGCGGGATTCGCAGATACGCAGTATTTT

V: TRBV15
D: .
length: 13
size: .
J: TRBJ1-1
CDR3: CATSRDSDSKAFF
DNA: TGTGCCACCAGCAGAGATTCGGACAGCAAAGCTTTCTTT

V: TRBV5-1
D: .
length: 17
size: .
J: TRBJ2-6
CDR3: CASSFVRSISGANVLTF
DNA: TGCGCCAGCAGTTTCGTCAGGAGTATCTCTGGGGCCAACGTCCTGACTTTC

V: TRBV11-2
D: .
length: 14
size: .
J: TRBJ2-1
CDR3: CASSLVVQYNEQFF
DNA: TGTGCCAGCAGCTTAGTCGTACAGTACAATGAGCAGTTCTTC

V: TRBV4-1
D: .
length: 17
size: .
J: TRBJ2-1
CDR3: CASSPLARRSRHNEQFF
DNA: TGCGCCAGCAGCCCTTTGGCCCGACGGTCAAGACACAATGAGCAGTTCTTC

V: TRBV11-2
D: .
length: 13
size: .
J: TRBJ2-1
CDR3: CASSRRGSQEQFF
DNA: TGTGCCAGCAGCCGCCGTGGTAGTCAAGAGCAGTTCTTC

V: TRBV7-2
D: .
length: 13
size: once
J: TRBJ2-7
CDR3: CASSLAPRQEQYF
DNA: TGTGCCAGCAGCTTAGCCCCCCGTCAGGAGCAGTACTTC

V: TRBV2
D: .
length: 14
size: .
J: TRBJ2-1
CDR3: CASSPLVGRNEQFF
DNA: TGTGCCAGCAGTCCCCTAGTGGGACGGAATGAGCAGTTCTTC

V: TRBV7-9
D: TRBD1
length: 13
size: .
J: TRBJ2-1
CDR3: CASSLSGQGVPFF
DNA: TGTGCCAGCAGCTTATCGGGACAGGGGGTTCCGTTCTTC

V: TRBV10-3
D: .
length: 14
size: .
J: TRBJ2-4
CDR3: CAISAIGNGDIQYF
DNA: TGTGCCATCAGTGCGATCGGGAATGGGGACATTCAGTACTTC

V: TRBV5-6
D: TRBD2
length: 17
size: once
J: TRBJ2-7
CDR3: CASSPLLLTSASYEQYF
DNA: TGTGCCAGCAGCCCACTATTACTGACTAGCGCATCCTACGAGCAGTACTTC

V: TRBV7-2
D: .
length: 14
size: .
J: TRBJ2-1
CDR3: CASSLARRDNEQFF
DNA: TGTGCCAGCAGCTTAGCTCGCAGGGACAATGAGCAGTTCTTC